The 9 T cell receptor beta chains below were found in one sample sequenced in a study of Tregs in tolerant kidney transplant recipients. Recipients received nonmyeloablative bone marrow transplants from related graft donors, with transient mixed chimerism. Sequencing used immunoSEQ multiplex PCR; TCRdb keeps in-frame clones, though not all of them. The repertoire includes about 50,000 clones, 89% of them detected once, and roughly a sixth sits in the top ten. This sample comprised CD8+ T cells from blood (PBMCs), obtained 12 months after the transplant. Receptors originate from a human patient who received a combined kidney and bone marrow transplant. Some of these T cells may belong to the graft donor.

The rearrangement links TRBV7-6 to TRBJ1-2; D is unclear. The CDR3 loop spans 12 amino acids. Germline V gives CDR1 SGHVS, CDR2 FNYEAQ. The V end lost 8 bases, the J end lost 7 bases, and 14 bases lay between the germline ends. The CDR3 coding sequence is TGTGCCAGCGCTTCGGTGTATAGTGGCTACACCTTC. It encodes CASASVYSGYTF.

The J gene is TRBJ2-5, the V gene TRBV6-5; a possible D gene is TRBD2 (6 bases). V was cut by 3 bases and J by 5 bases, with 13 bases left in between. Germline loops: CDR1 MNHEY, CDR2 SVGAGI. CDR3 length: 14 amino acids. The CDR3 region is CASSYSSGGETQYF. As DNA, the CDR3 is TGTGCCAGCAGTTATAGCAGTGGAGGGGAGACCCAGTACTTC.

The chain carries TRBV13 and TRBJ2-5; D remains unclear. The end of the DNA fits TRBJ2-7 better, so the J call may be wrong. The germline V gene has CDR1 PRHDT and CDR2 FYEKMQ (reference sequence). The CDR3 extends over 13 amino acids. CDR3 sequence (DNA): TGTGCCAGCAGCCCCCCCTCTCGCTACGAGCAGTACTTC. This codes for CASSPPSRYEQYF.

In nucleotides, the CDR3 is TGCGCCAGCAGCTTGAGAACAGTGAAGGACGAGCAGTACTTC. Its protein is CASSLRTVKDEQYF. The J gene is TRBJ2-7, the V gene TRBV5-1; D remains unclear. Trimming shortened V by 1 base and J by 5 bases, and 13 bases separated the two germline ends. Looked up from germline, CDR1 is SGHRS and CDR2 is YFSETQ. The CDR3 consists of 14 residues.

This clone was observed once. The V and J genes are TRBV2 and TRBJ2-7, with 9 positions matching TRBD1. The V gene's germline CDR1 is SNHLY and CDR2 FYNNEI. This CDR3 has 14 residues. Germline trimming cut 3 bases from V and 3 bases from J; bases unmatched to any gene: 3. DNA for the CDR3: TGTGCCAGCAGTGAGGGGACAGGGAACTACGAGCAGTACTTC. Protein sequence: CASSEGTGNYEQYF. The whole variable domain, filled in from reference TRBV2 and TRBJ2-7, reads EPEVTQTPSHQVTQMGQEVILRCVPISNHLYFYWYRQILGQKVEFLVSFYNNEISEKSEIFDDQFSVERPDGSNFTLKIRSTKLEDSAMYFCASSEGTGNYEQYFGPGTRLTVT.

To note about this clone: This same CDR3 is encoded by further DNA sequences in the sample. V and J are TRBV2 and TRBJ1-6, with D maybe TRBD1 (6 bases). Germline V gene sequence: CDR1 SNHLY, CDR2 FYNNEI. The CDR3 sequence is 15 residues long. V was cut by 3 bases and J by 13 bases, with 19 bases left in between. The CDR3: CASSDAGARGSPLHF. The CDR3 bases are TGTGCCAGCAGTGATGCAGGGGCGCGTGGGTCCCCCCTCCACTTT. The full variable domain, rest sourced from reference TRBV2 and TRBJ1-6, is EPEVTQTPSHQVTQMGQEVILRCVPISNHLYFYWYRQILGQKVEFLVSFYNNEISEKSEIFDDQFSVERPDGSNFTLKIRSTKLEDSAMYFCASSDAGARGSPLHFGNGTRLTVT.

V gene TRBV15 combines with J gene TRBJ2-5, with a possible D match to TRBD2 (6 bases). Deletions cut 5 bases from V and 2 bases from J, with 12 bases between. CDR1 is LNHNV and CDR2 is YYDKDF in the germline V gene (reference sequence). This CDR3 is built from 14 residues. CDR3 nucleotide sequence: TGTGCCACCAGCTACAGCCGGGGGCAAGAGACCCAGTACTTC. It codes for CATSYSRGQETQYF.

This sequence joins TRBV30 and TRBJ2-1; 9 bases match TRBD2. The ends lost 5 bases at V and 0 bases at J; junction bases unmatched: 5. This CDR3 contains 15 residues. The germline gives CDR1 GTSNPN, CDR2 SVGIG (reference sequence). CDR3 residues: CAWEREASSYNEQFF. The CDR3 nucleotides are TGTGCCTGGGAGCGGGAGGCGAGCTCCTACAATGAGCAGTTCTTC.

The chain uses TRBV13 and TRBJ2-1; 14 nucleotides match TRBD2. Germline loops: CDR1 PRHDT, CDR2 FYEKMQ (reference sequence). Losses at the gene ends were 5 bases for V and 7 bases for J; bases not matched to a gene: 7. This CDR3 is 16 amino acids long. The CDR3 here is CASSLGTSGSGNEQFF. CDR3 nucleotides: TGTGCCAGCAGCCTCGGGACTAGCGGGAGCGGTAATGAGCAGTTCTTC.